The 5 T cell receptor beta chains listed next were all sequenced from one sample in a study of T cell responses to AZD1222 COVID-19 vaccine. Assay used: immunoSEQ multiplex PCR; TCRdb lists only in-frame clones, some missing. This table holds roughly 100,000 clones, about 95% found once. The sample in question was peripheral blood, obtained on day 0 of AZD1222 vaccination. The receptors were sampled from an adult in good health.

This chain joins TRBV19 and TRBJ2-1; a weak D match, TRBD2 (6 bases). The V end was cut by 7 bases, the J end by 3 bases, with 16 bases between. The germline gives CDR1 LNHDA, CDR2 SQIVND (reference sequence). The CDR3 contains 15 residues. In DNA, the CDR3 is TGTGCCAGTATTTCCCTCGGGAGTGACTACAATGAGCAGTTCTTC. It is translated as CASISLGSDYNEQFF.

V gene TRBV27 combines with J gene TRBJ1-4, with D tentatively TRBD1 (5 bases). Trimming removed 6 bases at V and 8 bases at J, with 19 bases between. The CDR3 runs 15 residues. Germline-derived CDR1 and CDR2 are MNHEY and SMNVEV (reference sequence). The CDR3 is CASRPGTRIREKLFF. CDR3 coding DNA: TGTGCCAGCAGGCCCGGGACGCGGATTAGGGAAAAACTGTTTTTT.

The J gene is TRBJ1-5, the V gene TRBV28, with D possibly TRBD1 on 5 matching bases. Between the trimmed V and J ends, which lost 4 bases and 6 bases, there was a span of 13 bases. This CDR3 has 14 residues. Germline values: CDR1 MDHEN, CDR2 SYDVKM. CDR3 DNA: TGTGCCAGCAGTTCTAGGGCAGGGAGTCAGCCCCAGCATTTT. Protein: CASSSRAGSQPQHF. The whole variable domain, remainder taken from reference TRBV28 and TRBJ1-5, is DVKVTQSSRYLVKRTGEKVFLECVQDMDHENMFWYRQDPGLGLRLIYFSYDVKMKEKGDIPEGYSVSREKKERFSLILESASTNQTSMYLCASSSRAGSQPQHFGDGTRLSIL.

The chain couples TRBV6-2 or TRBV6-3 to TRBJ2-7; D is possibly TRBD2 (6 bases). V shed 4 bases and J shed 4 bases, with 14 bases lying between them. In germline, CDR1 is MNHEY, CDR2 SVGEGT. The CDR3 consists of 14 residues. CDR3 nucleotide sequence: TGTGCCAGCAGTTTCCCGGGACTCCCTTACGAGCAGTACTTC. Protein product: CASSFPGLPYEQYF.

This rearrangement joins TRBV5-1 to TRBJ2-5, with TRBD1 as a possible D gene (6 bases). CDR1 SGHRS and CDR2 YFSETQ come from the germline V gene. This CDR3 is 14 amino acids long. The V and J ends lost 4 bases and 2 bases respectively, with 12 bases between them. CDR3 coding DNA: TGCGCCAGCAGCACGGGGACATTTCAAGAGACCCAGTACTTC. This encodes CASSTGTFQETQYF.